The TCR beta chain described here comes from a study of graft-versus-host responses after intestinal transplantation. Study-wide context: Recipients received multivisceral, liver-intestinal, or isolated intestinal transplants. Tacrolimus plus steroids were given to all recipients for two to three years, preceded by anti-thymocyte globulin induction.

This clone showed up just once. What it binds is unknown. Method: immunoSEQ multiplex PCR; TCRdb's copy keeps in-frame clones and lacks some. The data contain about 130,000 clones, roughly nine tenths of them singletons. The CDR3 has 13 residues. V gave up 2 bases and J gave up 6 bases, with 9 bases separating them. Germline V lookup: CDR1 SGHRS, CDR2 YFSETQ. This sequence joins TRBV5-1 and TRBJ1-5; D remains ambiguous. The sequences come from unstimulated CD4+ T cells sorted from spleen or lymph node cells, collected before intestinal transplant. The receptor's source is a human donor who received an intestinal transplant. The CDR3 region has the DNA TGCGCCAGCAGCTTCGAGGGCGGTCAGCCCCAGCATTTT. It is translated as CASSFEGGQPQHF.